Each of the 15 T cell receptor beta chains below was sequenced from the same sample in a study of early T cells in non-severe SARS-CoV-2 infection. TCRdb redid the calling of the 5' RACE reads with MiXCR, one entry per CDR3 protein. The table has approximately 58,000 distinct CDR3 sequences, roughly 12% seen once. Material for sequencing was whole blood. These receptor sequences come from an adult who was a healthcare worker with PCR-confirmed SARS-CoV-2 infection or an uninfected control (not recorded which).

This chain joins TRBV12-3 or TRBV12-4 and TRBJ1-5; a possible D gene is TRBD1 (5 bases). V lost 1 base to trimming and J lost 6 bases, with 7 bases between them. This CDR3 spans 13 amino acids. The CDR3, as DNA: TGTGCCAGCAGTTTAGATCAGGGTCAGCCCCAGCATTTT. Protein product: CASSLDQGQPQHF.

This clonotype has a count of ten or more. The chain is built from TRBV3-1 and TRBJ2-7; maybe TRBD1 (5 bases). Germline V gene lookup returns CDR1 LGHDT and CDR2 YNNKEL (reference sequence). V was shortened by 0 bases and J by 4 bases, with 16 bases between the two germline ends. The CDR3 loop spans 16 amino acids. DNA of the CDR3: TGTGCCAGCAGCCAAGAAGGACGCCAGGGCCTTTACGAGCAGTACTTC. It translates to CASSQEGRQGLYEQYF.

The chain carries TRBV20-1 and TRBJ2-3, with 8 bases lining up with TRBD2. This CDR3 comprises 14 residues. In germline, CDR1 is DFQATT, CDR2 SNEGSKA (reference sequence). V trimming: 5 bases; J trimming: 4 bases; junction bases outside the gene matches: 8. This chain's CDR3 is CSAASGSAADTQYF. CDR3 nucleotides: TGCAGTGCTGCAAGCGGGAGTGCGGCAGATACGCAGTATTTT.

J is TRBJ2-2 and V is TRBV12-3 or TRBV12-4, with D hard to call. The length of the CDR3 is 12 residues. V lost 7 bases and J 6 bases, leaving 9 bases between the germline ends. The CDR3 region has the DNA TGTGCCAGCATCCTAGGTCCCGGGGAGCTGTTTTTT. Its translation: CASILGPGELFF.

The V call is TRBV13, the J call TRBJ2-7, with 7 bases identical to TRBD2. The CDR3 extends over 14 amino acids. Germline values: CDR1 PRHDT, CDR2 FYEKMQ (reference sequence). J was trimmed by 2 bases and V by 1 base; bases with no gene match: 2. The CDR3 is CASSLVGRAYEQYF. The DNA for the CDR3 is TGTGCCAGCAGCTTAGTAGGGAGGGCCTACGAGCAGTACTTC.

In this sample, this clonotype turned up many times. The chain couples TRBV7-3 to TRBJ1-1; D not certain. The germline V gene has CDR1 SGHTA and CDR2 FQGTGA. This CDR3 is 12 amino acids long. Trimming removed 5 bases at V and 4 bases at J, with 8 bases between. The CDR3 loop reads CASSRTSTEAFF. In nucleotides, the CDR3 is TGTGCCAGCAGCCGAACCTCCACTGAAGCTTTCTTT.

This clonotype was found many times. This chain joins TRBV18 and TRBJ1-1; TRBD1 matches at 10 bases. This CDR3 has 16 amino acids. The V gene end was trimmed by 4 bases and the J gene end by 3 bases; junction bases not matched to a gene: 8. CDR1 KGHSH and CDR2 LQKENI come from the germline V gene. The CDR3: CASSLGPGTGDTEAFF. CDR3 nucleotides: TGTGCCAGCTCACTCGGGCCCGGGACAGGGGACACTGAAGCTTTCTTT.

This clonotype was seen many times. The chain is built from TRBV11-2 and TRBJ2-1; 11 nucleotides match TRBD2. Trimming took 1 base from V and 5 from J; bases not matched to a gene: 7. The CDR3 length is 17 residues. The germline V gene has CDR1 SGHAT and CDR2 FQNNGV. CDR3 sequence (DNA): TGTGCCAGCAGCTTAGGTATGGGACTAGCGGATAACAATGAGCAGTTCTTC. Its translation is CASSLGMGLADNNEQFF.

This clonotype has ten or more counts. The rearrangement joins TRBV7-9 to TRBJ2-7, with D unresolved. Germline values: CDR1 SEHNR, CDR2 FQNEAQ (reference sequence). This CDR3 has 12 amino acids. Trimming cost V 6 bases and J 3 bases, with 9 bases left between them. CDR3 DNA sequence: TGTGCCAGCAGTACGCGGAGCTACGAGCAGTACTTC. The encoded protein is CASSTRSYEQYF.

The genes are TRBV20-1 and TRBJ1-2; D call uncertain. Germline assignment: CDR1 DFQATT and CDR2 SNEGSKA (reference sequence). V lost 6 bases to trimming and J lost 8 bases, with 16 bases between them. The CDR3 extends over 12 amino acids. CDR3 in amino acids: CSATLHVSGYTF. CDR3 nucleotides: TGCAGTGCGACCCTCCATGTATCCGGCTACACCTTC.

This clonotype was counted a few times. The gene calls are TRBV7-3 and TRBJ1-1; maybe TRBD1 (6 bases). V lost 4 bases, J lost 5 bases, and 11 bases lay in between. Germline assignment: CDR1 SGHTA and CDR2 FQGTGA. CDR3 length: 13 residues. The chain's CDR3 is CASSSGAGTEAFF. In DNA, the CDR3 is TGTGCCAGCAGCTCAGGGGCCGGGACTGAAGCTTTCTTT. The full variable domain, its missing parts supplied by reference TRBV7-3 and TRBJ1-1, is GAGVSQTPSNKVTEKGKYVELRCDPISGHTALYWYRQSLGQGPEFLIYFQGTGAADDSGLPNDRFFAVRPEGSVSTLKIQRTERGDSAVYLCASSSGAGTEAFFGQGTRLTVV.

This clonotype was counted at least ten times. The V call is TRBV25-1, the J call TRBJ2-2; a possible D gene is TRBD2 (6 bases). The V end was cut by 8 bases, the J end by 6 bases, with 16 bases between. The CDR3 has 14 amino acids. In germline, CDR1 is MGHDK, CDR2 SYGVNS. The CDR3 loop is CASAGRYVPGELFF. In DNA, the CDR3 is TGTGCCAGCGCGGGACGCTATGTGCCCGGGGAGCTGTTTTTT.

This clonotype was counted many times. The rearrangement uses TRBV29-1 and TRBJ2-5; possibly TRBD2 for D (7 bases). The V end lost 4 bases, the J end lost 5 bases, and 14 bases lay between the germline ends. Germline-derived CDR1 and CDR2 are SQVTM and ANQGSEA. The length of the CDR3 is 13 residues. CDR3 bases: TGCAGCGTTGGCGGCGGGGGCCCTGAGACCCAGTACTTC. It is translated as CSVGGGGPETQYF.

With regard to this clonotype: This clone may be a read error of a much larger clone one base away. The missing conserved phenylalanine or tryptophan at the end of this CDR3 makes a read error likely. This chain joins TRBV24-1 and TRBJ2-3; D is unclear. V was shortened by 5 bases and J by 0 bases, with 5 bases between the two germline ends. Germline CDR1 and CDR2: KGHDR and SFDVKD. The CDR3 has 13 amino acids. The CDR3 sequence is CATSVGSTDTQYL. As DNA, the CDR3 is TGTGCCACCAGTGTGGGCAGCACAGATACGCAGTATTTA.

This clonotype was detected only a few times. The chain links TRBV14 to TRBJ2-2; D is tentatively TRBD1 or TRBD2 (5 bases each). The CDR3 is 17 amino acids. Germline assignment: CDR1 SGHDN and CDR2 FVKESK. Trimming pared 1 base from V and 3 bases from J, leaving 15 bases between. The CDR3 sequence is CASSQGRQGPYTGELFF. The CDR3 DNA is TGTGCCAGCAGCCAAGGGCGGCAGGGACCCTACACCGGGGAGCTGTTTTTT.